These 28 T cell receptor beta chains came from one sample sequenced in a study of control samples from healthy donors and cancer patients. Here immunoSEQ multiplex PCR was the method, and the copy in TCRdb shows in-frame clones only, minus some. The data show 100,000 to 150,000 clones, 75% to 95% seen once. Sequencing was done on a sample of blood. The receptors shown here come from a young man in good health.

The chain recombines TRBV15 with TRBJ1-4; no clear D gene. Germline lookup yields CDR1 LNHNV and CDR2 YYDKDF (reference sequence). Trimming cost V 0 bases and J 0 bases, with 8 bases left between them. The CDR3 has 16 residues. Here the CDR3 DNA reads TGTGCCACCAGCAGAGATGTTGCAGCAACTAATGAAAAACTGTTTTTT. This gives the protein CATSRDVAATNEKLFF.

V and J are TRBV10-3 and TRBJ1-1, with D unresolved. The CDR3 length is 12 residues. Looked up from germline, CDR1 is ENHRY and CDR2 is SYGVKD. Trimming shortened V by 4 bases and J by 1 base, and 4 bases separated the two germline ends. The CDR3 spells CAISVQNTEAFF. The CDR3 DNA reads as TGTGCCATCAGTGTTCAGAACACTGAAGCTTTCTTT.

This chain joins TRBV30 and TRBJ1-2; D is possibly TRBD1 (5 bases). CDR1 GTSNPN and CDR2 SVGIG come from the germline V gene (reference sequence). Trimming left V 5 bases short and J 2 bases short, with 9 bases between. The CDR3 has 12 residues. The CDR3 region has the DNA TGTGCCTGGCAGGGAAACAACTATGGCTACACCTTC. It codes for CAWQGNNYGYTF.

This rearrangement joins TRBV6-5 to TRBJ2-7; a weak D match, TRBD1 (5 bases). The CDR3 sequence is 14 residues long. The V and J ends lost 6 bases and 0 bases respectively, with 12 bases between them. CDR1 MNHEY and CDR2 SVGAGI come from the germline V gene. In nucleotides, the CDR3 is TGTGCCAGCAGAGGGGCCCGCACCTCCTACGAGCAGTACTTC. This codes for CASRGARTSYEQYF.

This clone was seen a single time. The chain employs TRBV27 and TRBJ1-2; D is perhaps TRBD1 (6 bases). V dropped 5 bases and J dropped 4 bases, with 17 bases sitting between them. This CDR3 is built from 15 residues. Germline CDR1 is MNHEY and CDR2 is SMNVEV (reference sequence). CDR3 in amino acids: CASSALAGAVYGYTF. DNA for the CDR3: TGTGCCAGCAGTGCCCTGGCAGGGGCCGTCTATGGCTACACCTTC.

The V call is TRBV5-1, the J call TRBJ2-1; the match to TRBD1 covers 8 bases. This CDR3 has 14 residues. Germline V lookup: CDR1 SGHRS, CDR2 YFSETQ. V lost 0 bases and J lost 5; bases outside the gene matches: 1. The CDR3 DNA follows: TGCGCCAGCAGCTTGGAGGGACAGGACAATGAGCAGTTCTTC. Translated: CASSLEGQDNEQFF. Full variable domain (missing parts from reference TRBV5-1 and TRBJ2-1): KAGVTQTPRYLIKTRGQQVTLSCSPISGHRSVSWYQQTPGQGLQFLFEYFSETQRNKGNFPGRFSGRQFSNSRSEMNVSTLELGDSALYLCASSLEGQDNEQFFGPGTRLTVL.

The CDR3 DNA reads as TGTGCCAGCAGCCTACTCGGGGGGGCCGTAGATACGCAGTATTTT. It specifies CASSLLGGAVDTQYF. The chain joins TRBV14 to TRBJ2-3; 8 bases line up with TRBD2. The CDR3 sequence is 15 residues long. Germline V gene data show CDR1 as SGHDN and CDR2 as FVKESK. Germline trimming cut 4 bases from V and 5 bases from J; bases unmatched to any gene: 8.

The chain joins TRBV9 to TRBJ1-1; maybe TRBD1 (5 bases). The CDR3 totals 15 residues. Looked up from germline, CDR1 is SGDLS and CDR2 is YYNGEE. Trimming shortened V by 4 bases and J by 1 base, and 14 bases separated the two germline ends. The CDR3 protein is CASSPWDEGNTEAFF. As DNA, the CDR3 is TGTGCCAGCAGCCCGTGGGACGAGGGGAACACTGAAGCTTTCTTT.

This clone was detected only once. The genes are TRBV18 and TRBJ2-7; D might be TRBD1 (5 bases). The CDR3 spans 12 residues. Per germline, CDR1 KGHSH and CDR2 LQKENI. Between the trimmed V and J ends, which lost 5 bases and 5 bases, there was a span of 10 bases. The CDR3 region has the DNA TGTGCCAGCTCATTTCAGGGAAACGAGCAGTACTTC. The encoded protein is CASSFQGNEQYF.

This sequence joins TRBV6-5 and TRBJ1-5, with D perhaps TRBD1 (6 bases). The CDR3 covers 13 residues. V was cut by 5 bases and J by 6 bases, with 11 bases left in between. Per germline, CDR1 MNHEY and CDR2 SVGAGI. The chain's CDR3 is CASSTGIRQPQHF. Written as DNA, the CDR3 is TGTGCCAGCAGTACAGGGATTCGTCAGCCCCAGCATTTT.

The CDR3 DNA is TGTGCCATCAGTGAGGGGGCCCTCCAAGAGACCCAGTACTTC. Translation gives CAISEGALQETQYF. The chain combines TRBV10-3 with TRBJ2-5; tentative D call: TRBD1 (5 bases). The V gene lost 2 bases and the J gene lost 1 base, with 8 bases spanning the gap. Germline CDR1 and CDR2: ENHRY and SYGVKD. The CDR3 has 14 amino acids.

The CDR3 sequence is CSVEVDRADTQYF. Written as DNA, the CDR3 is TGCAGCGTTGAAGTTGACAGGGCAGATACGCAGTATTTT. The chain uses TRBV29-1 and TRBJ2-3; 7 bases map to TRBD1. CDR3 length: 13 residues. Germline V gives CDR1 SQVTM, CDR2 ANQGSEA. The junction had 2 bases not matched to a gene; V was cut back by 1 base and J by 4 bases.

J is TRBJ2-5 and V is TRBV7-2; 8 bases are a match to TRBD2. J gave up 2 bases and V 0 bases, and 5 bases lay outside the gene matches. The germline gives CDR1 SGHTA, CDR2 FQGNSA. This CDR3 comprises 16 residues. CDR3 loop: CASSLAIAGGQETQYF. DNA of the CDR3: TGTGCCAGCAGCTTAGCGATTGCGGGGGGACAAGAGACCCAGTACTTC.

The chain combines TRBV7-9 with TRBJ1-1, with TRBD1 matching over 8 bases. The CDR3 runs 13 residues. J lost 6 bases, V lost 5 bases, and 5 bases had no gene match. Germline V gene lookup returns CDR1 SEHNR and CDR2 FQNEAQ (reference sequence). The CDR3 nucleotides are TGTGCCAGCAGCCCGGACAGGGAGGCTGAAGCTTTCTTT. Its translation: CASSPDREAEAFF.

This chain uses TRBV5-1 with TRBJ2-7, with 8 bases fitting TRBD1. Unmatched junction bases numbered 6, after V lost 0 bases and J lost 7 bases. Germline CDR1 is SGHRS and CDR2 is YFSETQ. This CDR3 region has 14 residues. As DNA, the CDR3 is TGCGCCAGCAGCTTGGGGCAGGGGGCGGAGGAGCAGTACTTC. It translates to CASSLGQGAEEQYF.

The chain links TRBV5-1 to TRBJ1-1; D call uncertain. Between the trimmed V and J ends, which lost 1 base and 3 bases, there was a span of 7 bases. The CDR3 runs to 13 residues. From germline, CDR1 is SGHRS and CDR2 YFSETQ. CDR3 in DNA: TGCGCCAGCAGCTTGAAAAGTTACACTGAAGCTTTCTTT. Protein: CASSLKSYTEAFF.

The V and J genes are TRBV10-3 and TRBJ2-3, with D possibly matching TRBD2 (5 bases). Germline CDR1 ENHRY, CDR2 SYGVKD. The CDR3 runs to 15 residues. Between the trimmed V and J ends, which lost 0 bases and 1 base, there was a span of 8 bases. The CDR3 DNA reads as TGTGCCATCAGTGAGTCCCTCGGGGGCACAGATACGCAGTATTTT. This codes for CAISESLGGTDTQYF.

The table lists this clone with a count of one. J is TRBJ1-2 and V is TRBV7-2, with TRBD1 identical over 10 bases. Germline lookup yields CDR1 SGHTA and CDR2 FQGNSA. The junction had 8 bases not matched to a gene; V was cut back by 7 bases and J by 0 bases. The CDR3 totals 16 residues. The CDR3 reads CASTRQGALANYGYTF. DNA for the CDR3: TGTGCCAGCACAAGACAGGGGGCCCTAGCTAACTATGGCTACACCTTC.

The chain employs TRBV7-9 and TRBJ2-2; tentative D call: TRBD1 (6 bases). The CDR3 sequence is 16 residues long. Germline values: CDR1 SEHNR, CDR2 FQNEAQ (reference sequence). Trimming left V 1 base short and J 3 bases short, with 12 bases between. The CDR3 DNA is TGTGCCAGCAGCTTAGGGGGCAGGGGCGACACCGGGGAGCTGTTTTTT. Translation gives CASSLGGRGDTGELFF.

The chain uses TRBV11-2 and TRBJ2-3, with a tentative D call TRBD1 (7 bases). Germline V lookup: CDR1 SGHAT, CDR2 FQNNGV. V was pared by 0 bases and J by 6 bases, with 13 bases between. This CDR3 comprises 15 residues. CDR3 sequence reads: CASSLDTAGGDTQYF. The CDR3, as DNA: TGTGCCAGCAGCTTAGATACGGCAGGGGGGGATACGCAGTATTTT.

There are a few counts of this clone. The chain employs TRBV6-5 and TRBJ1-3; 7 bases match TRBD1. The CDR3 totals 15 residues. Germline V CDR1 and CDR2: MNHEY, SVGAGI. J was trimmed by 3 bases and V by 6 bases; bases with no gene match: 8. CDR3: CASSKGALVGNTIYF. In DNA form, the CDR3 reads TGTGCCAGCAGCAAGGGGGCTCTGGTTGGAAACACCATATATTTT.

Notes on this clone: The same CDR3 is also encoded by other DNA sequences in this sample. V usage is TRBV4-1 and J usage is TRBJ1-5, with 7 bases matching TRBD1. The germline V gene encodes CDR1 MGHRA and CDR2 YSYEKL. CDR3 size: 13 residues. The V segment lost 4 bases and the J segment 5 bases; nucleotides outside the gene matches: 2. The CDR3, as DNA: TGCGCCAGCAGCCGACAGGGCCATCAGCCCCAGCATTTT. Protein product: CASSRQGHQPQHF.

The chain links TRBV27 to TRBJ2-5; D might be TRBD1 (5 bases). Germline V gene data show CDR1 as MNHEY and CDR2 as SMNVEV (reference sequence). The V end was cut by 6 bases, the J end by 5 bases, with 10 bases between. CDR3 size: 12 residues. This CDR3 reads CASSPGSETQYF. CDR3 nucleotides: TGTGCCAGCAGCCCAGGGTCTGAGACCCAGTACTTC.

The genes are TRBV19 and TRBJ2-3; D is ambiguous. The CDR3 length is 12 residues. Looked up from germline, CDR1 is LNHDA and CDR2 is SQIVND (reference sequence). V lost 4 bases to trimming and J lost 1 base, with 3 bases between them. The CDR3 DNA reads as TGTGCCAGTAGTACGCGCACAGATACGCAGTATTTT. This gives the protein CASSTRTDTQYF.

A few counts support this clone. The chain recombines TRBV19 with TRBJ1-5; possible D gene TRBD1, 5 bases. The germline V gene encodes CDR1 LNHDA and CDR2 SQIVND (reference sequence). V dropped 6 bases and J dropped 4 bases, with 13 bases sitting between them. CDR3 size: 14 residues. Written as DNA, the CDR3 is TGTGCCAGTAGGCCCTGGGGGGGGAATCAGCCCCAGCATTTT. Translating gives CASRPWGGNQPQHF.

The rearrangement uses TRBV11-2 and TRBJ2-1; possible D gene TRBD2, 6 bases. V lost 4 bases and J 0 bases, leaving 16 bases between the germline ends. The CDR3 sequence is 17 residues long. Looked up from germline, CDR1 is SGHAT and CDR2 is FQNNGV. CDR3 in amino acids: CASSSREGGASYNEQFF. The CDR3 coding sequence is TGTGCCAGCAGCTCCCGTGAGGGCGGGGCCTCCTACAATGAGCAGTTCTTC. The complete variable domain, with remaining parts taken from reference TRBV11-2 and TRBJ2-1, reads EAGVAQSPRYKIIEKRQSVAFWCNPISGHATLYWYQQILGQGPKLLIQFQNNGVVDDSQLPKDRFSAERLKGVDSTLKIQPAKLEDSAVYLCASSSREGGASYNEQFFGPGTRLTVL.

V and J are TRBV5-4 and TRBJ1-2; 8 bases align to TRBD1. Germline CDR1 is SGHNT and CDR2 is YYREEE (reference sequence). There are 14 residues in the CDR3. J gave up 4 bases and V 4 bases, and 6 bases lay outside the gene matches. CDR3 in amino acids: CASSVDRDFYGYTF. CDR3 nucleotide sequence: TGTGCCAGCAGCGTGGACAGGGATTTCTATGGCTACACCTTC. Looking up the rest from reference TRBV5-4 and TRBJ1-2 gives the full variable domain: ETGVTQSPTHLIKTRGQQVTLRCSSQSGHNTVSWYQQALGQGPQFIFQYYREEENGRGNFPPRFSGLQFPNYSSELNVNALELDDSALYLCASSVDRDFYGYTFGSGTRLTVV.

The rearrangement links TRBV29-1 to TRBJ1-3, with TRBD1 matching 7 bases. V shed 7 bases and J 0 bases; nucleotides not matched to a gene: 9. Germline assignment: CDR1 SQVTM and CDR2 ANQGSEA. The CDR3 is 15 amino acids. CDR3 region: CSAAGQSLSGNTIYF. The CDR3 DNA sequence: TGCAGCGCTGCGGGACAGAGCCTCTCTGGAAACACCATATATTTT. Complete variable domain (other parts from reference TRBV29-1 and TRBJ1-3): SAVISQKPSRDICQRGTSLTIQCQVDSQVTMMFWYRQQPGQSLTLIATANQGSEATYESGFVIDKFPISRPNLTFSTLTVSNMSPEDSSIYLCSAAGQSLSGNTIYFGEGSWLTVV.